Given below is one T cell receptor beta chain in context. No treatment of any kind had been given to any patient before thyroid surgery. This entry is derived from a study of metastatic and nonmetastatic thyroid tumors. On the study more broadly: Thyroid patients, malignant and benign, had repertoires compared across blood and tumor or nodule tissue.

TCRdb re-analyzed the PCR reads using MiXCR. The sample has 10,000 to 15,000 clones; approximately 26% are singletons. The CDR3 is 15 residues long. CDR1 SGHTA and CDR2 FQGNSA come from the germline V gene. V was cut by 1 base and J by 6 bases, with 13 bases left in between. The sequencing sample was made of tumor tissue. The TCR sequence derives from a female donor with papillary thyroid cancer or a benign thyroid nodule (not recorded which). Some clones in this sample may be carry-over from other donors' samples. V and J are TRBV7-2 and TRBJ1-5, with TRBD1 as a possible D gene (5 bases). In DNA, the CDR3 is TGTGCCAGCAGCTTAGAAGCATGGGACGGTCAGCCCCAGCATTTT. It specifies CASSLEAWDGQPQHF.